This T cell receptor beta chain was identified in a study of T cell responses to AZD1222 COVID-19 vaccine. The data were produced by immunoSEQ multiplex PCR, yet TCRdb's version contains in-frame clones alone and is incomplete. The sample lists more than 110,000 clones; roughly 90% were seen once. The study pooled second doses at about 4 or about 12 weeks. Study outcomes and limitations: Donors were chiefly white British, with a greater number of females, and clonal diversity was perhaps underestimated. CD4 TCRs covered the whole spike, strongest at regions 160-218 and 743-854. Compared with day 0, the breadth and depth of the Spike-specific TCR repertoire rose significantly after two doses of AZD1222.

Turning to this clone: No antigen is known for it.

Germline assignment: CDR1 KGHSH and CDR2 LQKENI. V was trimmed by 2 bases and J by 4 bases, leaving 14 bases between them. The CDR3 is 15 residues long. The clonotype originates from an adult who received the AZD1222 COVID-19 vaccine. Sequenced material: peripheral blood, taken 28 days after the second AZD1222 dose. The chain has TRBV18 and TRBJ2-5; maybe TRBD2 (5 bases). The CDR3 sequence: CASSPEGGGGETQYF. The CDR3 DNA is TGTGCCAGCTCACCAGAAGGTGGCGGAGGAGAGACCCAGTACTTC.